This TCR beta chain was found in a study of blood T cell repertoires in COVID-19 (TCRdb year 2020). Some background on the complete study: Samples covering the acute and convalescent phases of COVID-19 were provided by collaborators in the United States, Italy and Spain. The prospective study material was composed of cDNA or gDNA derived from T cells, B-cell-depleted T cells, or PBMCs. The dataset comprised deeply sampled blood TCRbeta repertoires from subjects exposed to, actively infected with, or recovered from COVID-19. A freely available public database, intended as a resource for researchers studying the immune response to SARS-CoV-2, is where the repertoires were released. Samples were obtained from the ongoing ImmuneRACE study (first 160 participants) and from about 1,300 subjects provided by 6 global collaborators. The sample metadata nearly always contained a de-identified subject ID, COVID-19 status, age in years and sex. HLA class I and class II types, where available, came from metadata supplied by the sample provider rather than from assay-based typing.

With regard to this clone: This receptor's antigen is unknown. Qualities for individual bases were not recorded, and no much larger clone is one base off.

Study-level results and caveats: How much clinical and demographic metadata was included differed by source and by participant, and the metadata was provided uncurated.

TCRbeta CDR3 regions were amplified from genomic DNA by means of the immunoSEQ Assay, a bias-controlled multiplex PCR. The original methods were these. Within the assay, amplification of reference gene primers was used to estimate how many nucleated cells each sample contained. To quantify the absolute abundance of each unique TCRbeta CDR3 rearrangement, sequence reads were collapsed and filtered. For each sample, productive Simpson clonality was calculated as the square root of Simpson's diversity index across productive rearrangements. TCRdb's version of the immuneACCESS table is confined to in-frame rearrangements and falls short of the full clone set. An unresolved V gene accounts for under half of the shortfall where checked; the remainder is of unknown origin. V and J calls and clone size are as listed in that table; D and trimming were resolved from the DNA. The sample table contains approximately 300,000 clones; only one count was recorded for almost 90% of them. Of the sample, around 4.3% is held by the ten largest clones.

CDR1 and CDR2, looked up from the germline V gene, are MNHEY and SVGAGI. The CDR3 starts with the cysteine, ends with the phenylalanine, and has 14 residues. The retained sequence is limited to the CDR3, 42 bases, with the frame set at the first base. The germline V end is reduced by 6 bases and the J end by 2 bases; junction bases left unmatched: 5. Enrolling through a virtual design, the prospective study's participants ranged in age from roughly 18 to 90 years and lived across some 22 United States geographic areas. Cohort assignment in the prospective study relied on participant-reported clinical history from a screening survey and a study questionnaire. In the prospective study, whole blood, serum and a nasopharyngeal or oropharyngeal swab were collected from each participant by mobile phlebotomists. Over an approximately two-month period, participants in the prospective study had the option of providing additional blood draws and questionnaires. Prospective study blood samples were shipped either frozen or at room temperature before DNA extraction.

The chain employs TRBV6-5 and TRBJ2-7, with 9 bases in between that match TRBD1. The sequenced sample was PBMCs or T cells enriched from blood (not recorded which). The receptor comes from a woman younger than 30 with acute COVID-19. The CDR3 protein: CASRPGTGPYEQYF. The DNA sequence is TGTGCCAGCAGGCCCGGGACAGGGCCCTACGAGCAGTACTTC.